This TCR beta chain came from a study of metastatic and nonmetastatic thyroid tumors (TCRdb year 2020). Broadly, across the study: Repertoires from peripheral blood and from tumor or nodule tissue samples of malignant and benign thyroid patients were compared. Results and caveats for the whole study, not just this receptor: In both blood and tumor samples, TCR beta diversity was reported to be significantly higher in malignant tumors than in benign nodules.

Libraries were built with PCR. This sample was sequenced with an Illumina HiSeq 4000. High-throughput sequencing was used to profile the TCR beta-chain CDR3 region of every patient. The original pipeline was this. The researchers built a classifier to tell apart papillary thyroid cancer patients with distant metastasis, based on CDR3 differences among clinicopathological groups. The Shannon index was used to assess repertoire diversity, and the Morisita-Horn index was used to assess tumor-blood repertoire similarity. The public reads were quality trimmed at Q25 with fastp and then assembled into clones with MiXCR by TCRdb, keeping productive beta chains. Here the V and J calls rest on TCRdb's processing, not on the authors' analysis. This sample holds about 22,000 clones; 13% to 15% were observed only once. The ten largest account for about 15% of the sample. No patient had received any treatment before thyroid surgery. Using T-cell receptor beta sequencing, the study looked back at clinical samples from patients collected from the early 2010s to the late 2010s.

CDR1 and CDR2 (SGHTA, FQGNSA) derive from the germline V gene. The CDR3 numbers 15 residues from cysteine through phenylalanine. Only the CDR3 portion is preserved as DNA: 45 bases, with reading frame beginning at the first base. The V end loses 3 bases and the J end loses 6 bases, and a stretch of 18 bases separates them. By how much of the sample it makes up, this clone is medium-sized (0.01 to 0.1%). No cognate antigen has been identified for it. Base qualities are not at hand, and no much larger clone is one base apart. The sequence derives from a female donor with papillary thyroid cancer or a benign thyroid nodule (not recorded which). Some clones in this sample may be carry-over from other donors' samples. The specimen sequenced was tumor tissue. The chain is made from TRBV7-2 and TRBJ2-7; possibly the D gene is TRBD2, per 6 matching bases. CDR3 loop: CASSFAGSYIAEQYF. The nucleotide sequence is given as TGTGCCAGCAGCTTCGCGGGGAGTTATATCGCCGAGCAGTACTTC.